The 17 T cell receptor beta chains reported below all come from one sample, sequenced in a study of T-cell reconstitution after alpha-beta-depleted transplantation in children. Unique molecular identifiers were built into the TCRbeta library. MiXCR, run by TCRdb on the PCR reads, gives a single entry per CDR3 protein. The sample lists 700,000 to 850,000 distinct CDR3 sequences, roughly 15% occurring once. The starting material was PBMCs, mostly from graft donor cells, obtained 360 days after TCRalphabeta/CD19-depleted stem cell transplant. The receptors were sampled from a male patient younger than 18 who had a stem cell transplant for acute lymphoblastic leukemia, so the T cells may come from the graft donor.

This chain joins TRBV7-9 and TRBJ1-1; TRBD1 is a possible D gene (6 bases). The CDR3 has 15 residues. Germline V gene lookup returns CDR1 SEHNR and CDR2 FQNEAQ (reference sequence). Trimming stripped 1 base from V and 0 bases from J, with 9 bases between. CDR3 amino acids: CASSLVKGVNTEAFF. The CDR3 coding sequence is TGTGCCAGCAGCTTAGTCAAGGGGGTGAACACTGAAGCTTTCTTT.

The V and J genes are TRBV20-1 and TRBJ1-1, with D perhaps TRBD1 (5 bases). The CDR3 is 14 residues long. Germline V gives CDR1 DFQATT, CDR2 SNEGSKA (reference sequence). V lost 6 bases and J 5 bases, leaving 19 bases between the germline ends. For the CDR3, the DNA is TGCAGTGCAACCAGGGCCCCGAAAACGACTGAAGCTTTCTTT. It is translated as CSATRAPKTTEAFF.

In its sample, this clonotype was seen a few times. This sequence joins TRBV20-1 and TRBJ2-6, with 8 bases fitting TRBD2. The junction had 5 bases not matched to a gene; V was cut back by 3 bases and J by 1 base. The CDR3 totals 16 residues. Germline V CDR1 and CDR2: DFQATT, SNEGSKA (reference sequence). CDR3 sequence reads: CSARALAASGANVLTF. The DNA of the CDR3 is TGCAGTGCTAGGGCACTAGCGGCATCTGGGGCCAACGTCCTGACTTTC.

This chain uses TRBV29-1 with TRBJ2-1, with D unresolved. The CDR3 totals 12 residues. Trimming pared 5 bases from V and 3 bases from J, leaving 8 bases between. CDR1 and CDR2 from the germline V gene are SQVTM and ANQGSEA. CDR3 residues: CSVPVFYNEQFF. CDR3 in DNA: TGCAGCGTTCCTGTTTTCTACAATGAGCAGTTCTTC.

This clonotype was picked up many times. The chain joins TRBV2 to TRBJ2-1; D is ambiguous. Germline CDR1 SNHLY, CDR2 FYNNEI. There are 14 residues in the CDR3. Trimming left V 8 bases short and J 0 bases short, with 11 bases between. The CDR3 DNA reads TGTGCCAGCGGACCCCTTTACTCCTACAATGAGCAGTTCTTC. Protein: CASGPLYSYNEQFF. The variable domain in full, with the rest retrieved from reference TRBV2 and TRBJ2-1, is EPEVTQTPSHQVTQMGQEVILRCVPISNHLYFYWYRQILGQKVEFLVSFYNNEISEKSEIFDDQFSVERPDGSNFTLKIRSTKLEDSAMYFCASGPLYSYNEQFFGPGTRLTVL.

This clonotype turned up a few times. This chain connects TRBV7-2 to TRBJ2-7, with D possibly being TRBD2 (5 bases). V dropped 0 bases and J dropped 1 base, with 13 bases sitting between them. From germline, CDR1 is SGHTA and CDR2 FQGNSA. The CDR3 has 16 amino acids. DNA for the CDR3: TGTGCCAGCAGCTTAGCTGGCCCGGACTTTTCCTACGAGCAGTACTTC. Its translation: CASSLAGPDFSYEQYF.

This clonotype was picked up a small number of times. V and J are TRBV20-1 and TRBJ2-5; D ambiguous. Between the trimmed V and J ends, which lost 1 base and 5 bases, there was a span of 11 bases. Germline V CDR1 and CDR2: DFQATT, SNEGSKA (reference sequence). The CDR3 runs to 13 residues. For the CDR3, the DNA is TGCAGTGCTAGAGGGCTCAGGTGGGAGACCCAGTACTTC. Protein product: CSARGLRWETQYF.

This clonotype was picked up a small number of times. The J gene is TRBJ2-5, the V gene TRBV7-8, with a tentative D call TRBD2 (6 bases). The V gene's germline CDR1 is SGHVS and CDR2 FQNEAQ. The V end lost 5 bases, the J end lost 3 bases, and 13 bases lay between the germline ends. This CDR3 contains 14 residues. The CDR3 nucleotides read TGTGCCAGCAGCCTAGAGGAGGGAAAAGAGACCCAGTACTTC. This gives the protein CASSLEEGKETQYF.

The chain joins TRBV5-5 to TRBJ2-5, with D unresolved. The CDR3 has 13 amino acids. V was pared by 5 bases and J by 5 bases, with 13 bases between. From germline, CDR1 is SGHKS and CDR2 YYEKEE (reference sequence). CDR3 sequence: CASRVPILETQYF. The DNA of the CDR3 is TGTGCCAGCAGGGTCCCCATATTGGAGACCCAGTACTTC.

This clonotype was picked up a small number of times. This sequence joins TRBV7-9 and TRBJ2-1, with 12 bases identical to TRBD2. The germline gives CDR1 SEHNR, CDR2 FQNEAQ (reference sequence). CDR3 length equals 16 residues. Losses at the gene ends were 4 bases for V and 5 bases for J; bases not matched to a gene: 6. CDR3 DNA: TGTGCCAGCAGCTCGAAACTAGCGGGAGGAAACAATGAGCAGTTCTTC. This codes for CASSSKLAGGNNEQFF.

J is TRBJ1-1 and V is TRBV29-1; no reliable D call. This CDR3 contains 12 residues. Trimming pared 8 bases from V and 1 base from J, leaving 11 bases between. Per germline, CDR1 SQVTM and CDR2 ANQGSEA. CDR3 DNA sequence: TGCAGCTTAGTGGGTAGGAACACTGAAGCTTTCTTT. It translates to CSLVGRNTEAFF.

Regarding this clonotype: Sequence at one end of the junction differs from germline and may be a read error. The chain combines TRBV27 with TRBJ2-5, with D unclear. The germline V gene has CDR1 MNHEY and CDR2 SMNVEV (reference sequence). CDR3 length: 15 amino acids. This CDR3 is CASSTDRVPQKTQYF. CDR3 nucleotide sequence: TGTGCCAGCAGTACAGATAGGGTTCCCCAAAAGACCCAGTACTTC.

CDR3 nucleotides: TGCAGTGCCCCGGGACTAGCGGGGGGGGGCACAGATACGCAGTATTTT. Translated, it gives CSAPGLAGGGTDTQYF. The chain employs TRBV20-1 and TRBJ2-3; 16 nucleotides agree with TRBD2. J was trimmed by 1 base and V by 6 bases; bases with no gene match: 4. Germline V CDR1 and CDR2: DFQATT, SNEGSKA (reference sequence). The CDR3 has 16 residues.

V usage is TRBV25-1 and J usage is TRBJ1-2; D not resolved. V lost 2 bases to trimming and J lost 5 bases, with 12 bases between them. Looked up from germline, CDR1 is MGHDK and CDR2 is SYGVNS. The CDR3 extends over 14 amino acids. Here the CDR3 reads CASSEGNSGYGYTF. The CDR3 DNA reads TGTGCCAGCAGTGAAGGGAACAGCGGATATGGCTACACCTTC.

The CDR3 coding sequence is TGTGCCAGCAGTCGGGGTCTTTCGGGACGAGACACAGATACGCAGTATTTT. The encoded protein is CASSRGLSGRDTDTQYF. The chain carries TRBV7-3 and TRBJ2-3, with D perhaps matching TRBD1 or TRBD2 (5 bases each). The CDR3 spans 17 residues. Trimming stripped 6 bases from V and 2 bases from J, with 21 bases between. CDR1 and CDR2 (germline): SGHTA, FQGTGA.

The chain has TRBV29-1 and TRBJ2-7; the match to TRBD1 covers 7 bases. The CDR3 is made up of 12 amino acids. V trimming: 5 bases; J trimming: 2 bases; junction bases outside the gene matches: 3. From germline, CDR1 is SQVTM and CDR2 ANQGSEA. The CDR3 spells CSVLGQPYEQYF. The CDR3 nucleotides are TGCAGCGTTCTGGGACAGCCCTACGAGCAGTACTTC.

This clonotype has at least ten counts. V gene TRBV7-3 combines with J gene TRBJ2-1, with D tentatively TRBD1 (5 bases). This CDR3 has 14 amino acids. V lost 4 bases, J lost 4 bases, and 11 bases lay in between. CDR1 SGHTA and CDR2 FQGTGA come from the germline V gene. The CDR3 reads CASSSTDVYNEQFF. In nucleotides, the CDR3 is TGTGCCAGCAGCTCGACAGATGTATACAATGAGCAGTTCTTC.